This TCR beta chain emerged from a study of blood T cell repertoires in COVID-19. As for the study in general: Nucleic acid was either cDNA or gDNA, and it came from T cells, B-cell-depleted T cells, or PBMCs.

Repertoires were generated with immunoSEQ multiplex PCR, while TCRdb's copy carries only in-frame clones and drops some. The table records 200,000 to 250,000 clones, 80% to 90% of them present only once. V was clipped by 7 bases and J by 5 bases; unmatched bases: 9. CDR1 is LNHDA and CDR2 is SQIVND in the germline V gene (reference sequence). CDR3 length equals 15 residues. The chain joins TRBV19 to TRBJ1-2, with TRBD1 matching 11 bases. The sequenced sample was peripheral blood. This clonotype was obtained from an elderly man with acute or convalescent COVID-19. The CDR3 is CASTPGQGARYGYTF. In nucleotides, the CDR3 is TGTGCCAGTACCCCCGGACAGGGGGCGCGGTATGGCTACACCTTC.